What follows describes a single TCR beta chain. Its antigen remains unknown. The record originates from a study of T cell responses to AZD1222 COVID-19 vaccine. Study outcomes and limitations: Distributed over spike, vaccine-associated CD4 TCRs predominated at 160-218 and 743-854.

The table came from immunoSEQ multiplex PCR; TCRdb's copy has only in-frame clones and leaves some out. The sample carries 98,000 or so clones, 75% to 90% recorded once. Trimming stripped 2 bases from V and 4 bases from J, with 11 bases between. The CDR3 contains 14 residues. In germline, CDR1 is MGHRA, CDR2 YSYEKL. The rearrangement uses TRBV4-1 and TRBJ1-2; D is ambiguous. This sequence originates from an adult in good health. The sample was peripheral blood, taken on day 0 of AZD1222 vaccination. CDR3 sequence (DNA): TGCGCCAGCAGCCAAATGGATTCGGGCTATGGCTACACCTTC. Translation: CASSQMDSGYGYTF.